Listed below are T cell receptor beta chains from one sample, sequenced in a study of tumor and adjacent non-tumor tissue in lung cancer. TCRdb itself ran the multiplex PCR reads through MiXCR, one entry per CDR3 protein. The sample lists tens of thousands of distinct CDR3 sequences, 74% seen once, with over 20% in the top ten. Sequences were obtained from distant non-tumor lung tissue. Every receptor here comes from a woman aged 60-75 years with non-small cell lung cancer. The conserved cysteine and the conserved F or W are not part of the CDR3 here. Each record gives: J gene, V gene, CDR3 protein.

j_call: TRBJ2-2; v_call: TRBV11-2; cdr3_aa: ASSADTGELF
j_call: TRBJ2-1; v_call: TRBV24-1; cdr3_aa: ATCTSRGSNEQF
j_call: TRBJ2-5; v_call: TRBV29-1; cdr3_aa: SIGTGKKAQY
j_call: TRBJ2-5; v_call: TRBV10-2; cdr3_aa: ANKHSGETQY
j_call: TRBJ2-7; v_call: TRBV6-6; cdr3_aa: ASSYAPREVGVYEQY
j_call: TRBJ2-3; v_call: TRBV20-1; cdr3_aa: SARATGAARDTQF
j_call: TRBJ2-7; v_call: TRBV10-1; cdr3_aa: ASSSGGNDEQY
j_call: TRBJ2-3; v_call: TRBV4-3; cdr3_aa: ASSQMEAGGTDTQY
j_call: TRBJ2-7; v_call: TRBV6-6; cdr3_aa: VSRLTGSAPYEQY
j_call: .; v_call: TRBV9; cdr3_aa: ASSSRTSGVANEQY
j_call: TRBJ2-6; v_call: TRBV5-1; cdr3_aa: ASSSQGAHGANVLS
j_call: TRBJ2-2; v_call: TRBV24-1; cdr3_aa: ATSRGQNTRELF
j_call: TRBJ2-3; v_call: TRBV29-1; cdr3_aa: SLSEGGTQY
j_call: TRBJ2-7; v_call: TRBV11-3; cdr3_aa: ASSLRTGVSYKQY
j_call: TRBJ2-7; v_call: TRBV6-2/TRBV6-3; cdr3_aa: ASSYSDRSTYVQY
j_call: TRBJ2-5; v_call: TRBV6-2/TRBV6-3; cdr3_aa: ASSYSTSGGETQY
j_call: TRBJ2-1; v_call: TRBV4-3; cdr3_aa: ASSQASVLAGGNEHF
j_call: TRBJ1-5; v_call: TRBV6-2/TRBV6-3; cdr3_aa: ASSLTRTGARAQPQH
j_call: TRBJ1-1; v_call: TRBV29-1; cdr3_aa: SVGSGGDTEAF
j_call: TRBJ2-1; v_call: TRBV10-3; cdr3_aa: ATSESGRVGRGDSEQF
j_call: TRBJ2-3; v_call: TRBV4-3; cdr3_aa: ASSPLAGGITDTQY
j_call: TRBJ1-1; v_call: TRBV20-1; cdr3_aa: SPRDQGRTEAF
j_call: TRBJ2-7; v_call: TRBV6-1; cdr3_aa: ASRVFDKQY
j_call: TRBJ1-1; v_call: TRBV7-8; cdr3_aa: SSFRGTGNTVAF
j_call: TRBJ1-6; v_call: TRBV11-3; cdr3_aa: ASSLEDRYNSPIH
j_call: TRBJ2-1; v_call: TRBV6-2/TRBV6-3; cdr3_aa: ASSYSSGNGQF
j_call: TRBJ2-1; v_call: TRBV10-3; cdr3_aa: AFSEQRESGNEQF
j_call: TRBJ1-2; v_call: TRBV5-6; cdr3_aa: ASSLWRDIPNYGYT
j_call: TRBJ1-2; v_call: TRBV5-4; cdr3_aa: ASSRQGQGASGYT
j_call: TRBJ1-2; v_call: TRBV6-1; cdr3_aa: ASSELGQSHGYI
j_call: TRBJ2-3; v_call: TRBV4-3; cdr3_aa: VSSNGLTGTDMQY
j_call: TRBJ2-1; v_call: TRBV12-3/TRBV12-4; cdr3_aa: ASIRGGRTNEQF
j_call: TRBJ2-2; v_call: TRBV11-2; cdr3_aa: ASSLGRGYTGELF
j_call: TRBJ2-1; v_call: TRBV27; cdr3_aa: ASQTGVNEQL
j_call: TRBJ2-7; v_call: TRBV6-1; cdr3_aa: ASKAIGTIFYEQY
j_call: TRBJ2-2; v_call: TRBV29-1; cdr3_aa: SVASGPTGELF
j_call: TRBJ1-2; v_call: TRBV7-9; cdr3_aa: ASSMGVDGYS
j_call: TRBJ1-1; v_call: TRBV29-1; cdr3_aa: SILEGGSKTEAF
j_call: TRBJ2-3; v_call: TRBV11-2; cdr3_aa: VSSLRTSGGFFTDTQY
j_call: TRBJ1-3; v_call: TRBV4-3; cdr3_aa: ASNPGLGYGNTIY
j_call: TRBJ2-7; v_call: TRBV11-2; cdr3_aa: ASSWRSAMYEQY
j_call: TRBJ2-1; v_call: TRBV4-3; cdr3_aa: ASSQDSLRPGNGQF
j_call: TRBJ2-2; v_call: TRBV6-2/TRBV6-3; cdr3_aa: ARSYTQQRANTMELF
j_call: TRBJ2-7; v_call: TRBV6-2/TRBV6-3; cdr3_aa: ASRRGTIRTSGRAYEQY
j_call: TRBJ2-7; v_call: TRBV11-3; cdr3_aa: ASSLDTGTYEQC
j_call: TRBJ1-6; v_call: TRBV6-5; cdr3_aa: ASSYSAGTGPIILH
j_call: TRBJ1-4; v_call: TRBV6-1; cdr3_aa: PSSDREDVEKLF
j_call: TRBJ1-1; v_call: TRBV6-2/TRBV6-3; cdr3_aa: AGSYSGTGLVSEAF
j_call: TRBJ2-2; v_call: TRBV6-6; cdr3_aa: TSSPWQGRRHVTNTGELF
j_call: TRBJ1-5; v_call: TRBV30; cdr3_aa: AWSTGQNQPHH
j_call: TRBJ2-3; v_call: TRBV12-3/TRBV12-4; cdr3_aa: ASSTTNGRPTDTQY
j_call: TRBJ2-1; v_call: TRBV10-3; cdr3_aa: ASSPGDQSSYNEQF
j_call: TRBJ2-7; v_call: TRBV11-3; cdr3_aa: ASSLRGASYEQY
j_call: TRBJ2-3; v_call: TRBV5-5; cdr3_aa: ASSSYTYTDTQY
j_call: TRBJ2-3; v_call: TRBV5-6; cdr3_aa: ANSPGQGGDTQY